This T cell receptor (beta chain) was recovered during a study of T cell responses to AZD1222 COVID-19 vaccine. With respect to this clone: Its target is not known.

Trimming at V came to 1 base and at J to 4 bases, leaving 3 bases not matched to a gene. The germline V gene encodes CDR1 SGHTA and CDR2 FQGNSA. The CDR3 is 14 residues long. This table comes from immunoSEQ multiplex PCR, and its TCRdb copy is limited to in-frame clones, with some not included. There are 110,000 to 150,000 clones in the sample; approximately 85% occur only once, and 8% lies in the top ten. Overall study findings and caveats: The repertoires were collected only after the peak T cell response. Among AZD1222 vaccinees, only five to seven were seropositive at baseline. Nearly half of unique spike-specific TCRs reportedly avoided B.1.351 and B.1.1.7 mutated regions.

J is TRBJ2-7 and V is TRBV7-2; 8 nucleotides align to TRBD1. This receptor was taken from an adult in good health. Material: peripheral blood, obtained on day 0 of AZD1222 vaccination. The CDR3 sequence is CASSLGRGLYEQYF. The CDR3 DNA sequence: TGTGCCAGCAGCTTAGGCAGGGGGCTGTACGAGCAGTACTTC. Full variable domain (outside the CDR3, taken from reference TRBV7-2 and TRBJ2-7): GAGVSQSPSNKVTEKGKDVELRCDPISGHTALYWYRQSLGQGLEFLIYFQGNSAPDKSGLPSDRFSAERTGGSVSTLTIQRTQQEDSAVYLCASSLGRGLYEQYFGPGTRLTVT.